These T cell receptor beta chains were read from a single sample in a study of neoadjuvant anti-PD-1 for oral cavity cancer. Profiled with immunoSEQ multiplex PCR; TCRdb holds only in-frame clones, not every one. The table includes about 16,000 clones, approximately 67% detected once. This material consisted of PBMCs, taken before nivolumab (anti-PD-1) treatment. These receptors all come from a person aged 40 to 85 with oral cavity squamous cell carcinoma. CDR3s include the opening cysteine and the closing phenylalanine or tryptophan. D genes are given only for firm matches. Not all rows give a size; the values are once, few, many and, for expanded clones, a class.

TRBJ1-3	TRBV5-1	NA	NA	CASSLETGTGNTIYF	TGCGCCAGCAGCTTGGAAACAGGGACTGGAAACACCATATATTTT
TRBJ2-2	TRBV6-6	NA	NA	CASGPKAGELFF	TGTGCCAGCGGCCCGAAGGCCGGGGAGCTGTTTTTT
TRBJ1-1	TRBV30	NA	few	CAWSGQTNTEAFF	TGTGCCTGGAGTGGACAGACAAACACTGAAGCTTTCTTT
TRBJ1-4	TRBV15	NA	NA	CATSRGDQINEKLFF	TGTGCCACCAGCAGAGGGGATCAGATTAATGAAAAACTGTTTTTT
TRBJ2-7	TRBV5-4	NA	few	CASSWDWSSYEQYF	TGTGCCAGCAGCTGGGACTGGAGCTCCTACGAGCAGTACTTC
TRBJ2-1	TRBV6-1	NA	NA	CASSEAAGLSYNEQFF	TGTGCCAGCAGTGAAGCCGCGGGTCTTTCCTACAATGAGCAGTTCTTC
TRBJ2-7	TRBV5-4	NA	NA	CASSFGVYEQYF	TGTGCCAGCAGCTTCGGGGTGTACGAGCAGTACTTC
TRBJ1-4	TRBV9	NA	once	CASSAEPTNEKLFF	TGTGCCAGCAGTGCTGAACCAACTAATGAAAAACTGTTTTTT
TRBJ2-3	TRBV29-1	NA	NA	CSISSDTQYF	TGCAGCATTAGTTCGGATACGCAGTATTTT
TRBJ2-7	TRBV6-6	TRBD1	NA	CASSQTRDRVYEQYF	TGTGCCAGCAGCCAAACTCGGGACAGAGTCTACGAGCAGTACTTC
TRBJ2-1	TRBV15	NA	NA	CATSTKTDYNEQFF	TGTGCCACCAGCACCAAAACTGATTACAATGAGCAGTTCTTC
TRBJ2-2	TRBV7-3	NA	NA	CASSLSTLAGELFF	TGTGCCAGCAGCTTATCAACATTGGCCGGGGAGCTGTTTTTT
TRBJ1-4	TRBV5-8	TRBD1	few	CASSQGTGVYEKLFF	TGTGCCAGCAGCCAAGGGACAGGGGTTTACGAAAAACTGTTTTTT
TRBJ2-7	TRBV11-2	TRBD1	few	CASSSTGGPYEQYF	TGTGCCAGCAGCTCCACAGGGGGCCCCTACGAGCAGTACTTC
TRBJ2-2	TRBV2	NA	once	CASGTVRVTGELFF	TGTGCCAGCGGGACGGTCAGGGTCACCGGGGAGCTGTTTTTT
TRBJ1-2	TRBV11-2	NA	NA	CASRAGNYGYTF	TGTGCCAGCAGGGCAGGCAACTATGGCTACACCTTC
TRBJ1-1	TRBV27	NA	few	CASRGRERTEAFF	TGTGCCAGCAGGGGACGGGAAAGAACTGAAGCTTTCTTT
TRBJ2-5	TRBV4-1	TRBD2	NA	CASSQLRPGTSGEQETQYF	TGCGCCAGCAGCCAACTCCGTCCCGGGACTAGCGGAGAGCAAGAGACCCAGTACTTC
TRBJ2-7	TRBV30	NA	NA	CAWSGGAPEQYF	TGTGCCTGGAGTGGGGGGGCACCCGAGCAGTACTTC
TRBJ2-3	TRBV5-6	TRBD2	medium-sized	CASSPAGLAGSDTQYF	TGTGCCAGCAGCCCCGCAGGGCTAGCGGGATCAGATACGCAGTATTTT
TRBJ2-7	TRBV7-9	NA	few	CASTPRSAAYEQYF	TGTGCCAGCACCCCCAGGTCGGCGGCCTACGAGCAGTACTTC
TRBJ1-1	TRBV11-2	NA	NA	CASSLDRPEAFF	TGTGCCAGCAGCTTAGATAGGCCTGAAGCTTTCTTT